The 16 T cell receptor beta chains below were found in one sample sequenced in a study of blood T cell repertoires in COVID-19. Generated by immunoSEQ multiplex PCR, the TCRdb table keeps only in-frame clones and is missing some. This sample has 310,000 or so clones; 91% occur once, and the top ten carry 2.2%. Sequencing input: peripheral blood. All receptors come from a woman aged 30 to 39 with COVID-19, enrolled during active disease.

In its sample, this clone was seen once. This rearrangement joins TRBV19 to TRBJ2-7, with D possibly TRBD2 on 5 matching bases. Trimming took 2 bases from V and 0 from J, leaving 14 bases between them. Germline V gene data show CDR1 as LNHDA and CDR2 as SQIVND (reference sequence). There are 16 residues in the CDR3. CDR3 sequence: CASSIRAGLDSYEQYF. The CDR3 DNA is TGTGCCAGTAGTATAAGGGCAGGACTCGACTCCTACGAGCAGTACTTC.

The chain links TRBV5-5 to TRBJ1-1, with D possibly TRBD1 on 5 matching bases. V was clipped by 1 base and J by 8 bases, with 21 bases between them. In germline, CDR1 is SGHKS, CDR2 YYEKEE (reference sequence). This CDR3 contains 16 residues. The chain's CDR3 is CASSLMTGLRMDEAFF. For the CDR3, the DNA is TGTGCCAGCAGCTTGATGACGGGACTCCGAATGGACGAAGCTTTCTTT.

The count of this clone is one. This chain links TRBV6-5 with TRBJ1-2; TRBD1 agrees at 7 bases. The CDR3 contains 15 residues. CDR1 is MNHEY, CDR2 SVGAGI, per germline. V was clipped by 0 bases and J by 6 bases; unmatched bases: 7. The CDR3 DNA is TGTGCCAGCAGTTACTCGACAGGGTTTTTGGATGGCTACACCTTC. It yields the protein CASSYSTGFLDGYTF.

Only one count was recorded for this clone. Other DNA sequences in this specimen translate into the identical CDR3. The gene calls are TRBV7-8 and TRBJ1-5, with D perhaps TRBD1 (5 bases). The CDR3 contains 13 residues. Trimming stripped 5 bases from V and 5 bases from J, with 10 bases between. Germline V gives CDR1 SGHVS, CDR2 FQNEAQ. The DNA of the CDR3 is TGTGCCAGCAGCCTCGGAGGGGATCAGCCCCAGCATTTT. Amino acids: CASSLGGDQPQHF.

The chain employs TRBV3-1 (or the pseudogene TRBV3-2) and TRBJ2-3; 9 bases are a match to TRBD1. The CDR3 loop spans 16 amino acids. CDR1 LGHDT and CDR2 YNNKEL come from the germline V gene (reference sequence). Losses at the gene ends were 3 bases for V and 0 bases for J; bases not matched to a gene: 4. DNA for the CDR3: TGTGCCAGCAGCCACCTCGGACAGGGGAGCACAGATACGCAGTATTTT. Protein: CASSHLGQGSTDTQYF.

This clone occurred once. This sequence joins TRBV24-1 and TRBJ1-2; 9 nucleotides agree with TRBD1. CDR1 is KGHDR and CDR2 is SFDVKD in the germline V gene. The CDR3 consists of 13 residues. Germline trimming cut 7 bases from V and 8 bases from J; bases unmatched to any gene: 7. CDR3: CATSETGGAGYTF. The CDR3 region has the DNA TGTGCCACCAGCGAAACAGGGGGCGCGGGCTACACCTTC.

This CDR3 reads CASSPTGATNEKLFF. DNA of the CDR3: TGTGCCAGCAGCCCCACAGGGGCAACTAATGAAAAACTGTTTTTT. The chain carries TRBV11-2 and TRBJ1-4; 7 positions agree with TRBD1. CDR3 size: 15 residues. The germline V gene encodes CDR1 SGHAT and CDR2 FQNNGV. V gave up 5 bases and J gave up 0 bases; unmatched junction bases: 3.

V and J are TRBV11-3 and TRBJ1-4; D is uncertain. The ends were cut back, 3 bases at V and 3 bases at J, with 5 bases in the middle. CDR3 length: 13 amino acids. Per the germline V gene, CDR1 is SGHNT and CDR2 is YENEEA. DNA for the CDR3: TGTGCCAGCAGCTTCGGGGCTAATGAAAAACTGTTTTTT. Translation: CASSFGANEKLFF.

The chain uses TRBV18 and TRBJ2-3, with 8 bases fitting TRBD1. The junction had 3 bases not matched to a gene; V was cut back by 4 bases and J by 0 bases. The V gene's germline CDR1 is KGHSH and CDR2 LQKENI. The CDR3 extends over 15 amino acids. The CDR3 sequence is CASSRTGPSTDTQYF. CDR3 sequence (DNA): TGTGCCAGCTCACGGACAGGGCCTAGCACAGATACGCAGTATTTT.

This sequence joins TRBV27 and TRBJ2-7, with TRBD2 matching over 8 bases. The CDR3 sequence is 13 residues long. V shed 8 bases, J shed 6 bases, and the junction held 9 bases outside the gene matches. Germline CDR1 is MNHEY and CDR2 is SMNVEV (reference sequence). The CDR3 sequence is CASASGSSPEQYF. CDR3 DNA: TGTGCCAGCGCCAGCGGGAGCTCGCCCGAGCAGTACTTC.

The V gene is TRBV21-1, the J gene TRBJ1-2; whether TRBD1, the table's D call, matches the DNA was not checked. TRBV21-1 is a pseudogene segment. This CDR3 region has 22 residues. The CDR3, as DNA: TGTGCCAGCAGCAATGTAAACAGGGGTTCGAGTTCAGGGAGCCTTACTAACTATGGCTACACCTTC. It specifies CASSNVNRGSSSGSLTNYGYTF.

J is TRBJ1-1 and V is TRBV11-2; 7 positions match TRBD1. The CDR3 length is 15 residues. The V segment lost 1 base and the J segment 6 bases; nucleotides outside the gene matches: 8. Germline V gene data show CDR1 as SGHAT and CDR2 as FQNNGV. This CDR3 reads CASSLALQGRPEAFF. In DNA, the CDR3 is TGTGCCAGCAGCTTAGCCCTACAGGGGCGTCCTGAAGCTTTCTTT.

This clone has a single count. CDR3 nucleotide sequence: TGTGCCAGCAGCCCCGTAGCGGGAGGGGACAATGAGCAGTTCTTC. Translated, it gives CASSPVAGGDNEQFF. The V gene is TRBV7-3, the J gene TRBJ2-1; 11 nucleotides agree with TRBD2. Germline V gives CDR1 SGHTA, CDR2 FQGTGA. Trimming removed 5 bases from V and 5 bases from J; junction bases left unmatched: 5. CDR3 size: 15 residues.

This CDR3 is CASSWQGLNTEAFF. DNA of the CDR3: TGTGCCAGTAGTTGGCAGGGCTTGAACACTGAAGCTTTCTTT. The V gene is TRBV19, the J gene TRBJ1-1; D may be TRBD1 (5 bases). Trimming took off 5 bases at V and 0 bases at J, with 10 bases between the two ends. The CDR3 runs 14 residues. CDR1 and CDR2 from the germline V gene are LNHDA and SQIVND (reference sequence). Variable domain in full (rest from reference TRBV19 and TRBJ1-1): DGGITQSPKYLFRKEGQNVTLSCEQNLNHDAMYWYRQDPGQGLRLIYYSQIVNDFQKGDIAEGYSVSREKKESFPLTVTSAQKNPTAFYLCASSWQGLNTEAFFGQGTRLTVV.

The chain joins TRBV5-6 to TRBJ2-7; 10 nucleotides align to TRBD1. V shed 4 bases, J shed 6 bases, and the junction held 10 bases outside the gene matches. The CDR3 runs 15 residues. Germline-derived CDR1 and CDR2 are SGHDT and YYEEEE. The CDR3 DNA follows: TGTGCCAGCAGCGTTCCGGGACAGGGGACGGGCGAGCAGTACTTC. Its protein product is CASSVPGQGTGEQYF.

This clone was counted a single time. This chain uses TRBV5-1 with TRBJ2-7; TRBD2 agrees at 7 bases. With V trimmed by 1 base and J by 5 bases, 6 bases remained unmatched. Germline assignment: CDR1 SGHRS and CDR2 YFSETQ. The length of the CDR3 is 14 residues. Written as DNA, the CDR3 is TGCGCCAGCAGCTTGTGGAGCGGGAACAACGAGCAGTACTTC. It encodes CASSLWSGNNEQYF.